These 27 T cell receptor beta chains were all obtained from the same sample, sequenced in a study of T cells in Graves' hyperthyroidism and ophthalmopathy. There were TCR beta CDR3 regions amplified from RNA transcripts. RT-PCR in the first round (using the HTBI primer set) targeted the TCR CDR3. TCRdb redid the calling of the multiplex PCR reads with MiXCR, one entry per CDR3 protein. This table has 490,000 or so distinct CDR3 sequences, 20% appearing once. Sequencing input: blood. Receptors originate from a man aged 40-55 years with Graves' ophthalmopathy.

A word on this clonotype: Since a much larger clone is just one base distant, this may be a read error. The chain uses TRBV12-3 or TRBV12-4 and TRBJ1-1, with D maybe TRBD1 (6 bases). The CDR3 covers 14 residues. The CDR3 loop reads CASGLPGHLYEAFF. DNA of the CDR3: TGTGCCAGCGGTTTACCGGGACACCTCTATGAAGCTTTCTTT.

The V gene is TRBV3-1, the J gene TRBJ2-4, with 11 bases identical to TRBD2. Per the germline V gene, CDR1 is LGHDT and CDR2 is YNNKEL (reference sequence). The CDR3 spans 19 residues. V was clipped by 1 base and J by 0 bases; unmatched bases: 8. The CDR3 bases are TGTGCCAGCAGCCAAGCCCTAGCGGGAGGTGACTTAGCCAAAAACATTCAGTACTTC. Translation gives CASSQALAGGDLAKNIQYF. The full variable domain, its missing parts supplied by reference TRBV3-1 and TRBJ2-4, is DTAVSQTPKYLVTQMGNDKSIKCEQNLGHDTMYWYKQDSKKFLKIMFSYNNKELIINETVPNRFSPKSPDKAHLNLHINSLELGDSAVYFCASSQALAGGDLAKNIQYFGAGTRLSVL.

The genes are TRBV9 and TRBJ2-1, with 7 bases aligning to TRBD2. CDR3 length equals 15 residues. The germline CDR1 and CDR2 sequences are SGDLS and YYNGEE. V trimming: 0 bases; J trimming: 6 bases; junction bases outside the gene matches: 6. CDR3 DNA sequence: TGTGCCAGCAGCGTAGGGGTAGCGGGCCTCAATGAGCAGTTCTTC. Translating it yields CASSVGVAGLNEQFF. The entire variable domain, with the rest obtained from reference TRBV9 and TRBJ2-1, is as follows: DSGVTQTPKHLITATGQRVTLRCSPRSGDLSVYWYQQSLDQGLQFLIQYYNGEERAKGNILERFSAQQFPDLHSELNLSSLELGDSALYFCASSVGVAGLNEQFFGPGTRLTVL.

The chain has TRBV6-5 and TRBJ1-1; 7 positions match TRBD1. CDR3 size: 19 residues. Trimming removed 4 bases from V and 1 base from J; junction bases left unmatched: 18. The germline V gene has CDR1 MNHEY and CDR2 SVGAGI. This CDR3 reads CASSSTSSRGSARNTEAFF. The CDR3 DNA is TGTGCCAGCAGTTCGACCTCCTCCAGGGGGAGCGCTCGGAACACTGAAGCTTTCTTT.

This clonotype occurred a few times. The chain joins TRBV10-3 to TRBJ2-5; tentatively, D is TRBD1 (7 bases). The germline CDR1 and CDR2 sequences are ENHRY and SYGVKD. The CDR3 extends over 13 amino acids. V was pared by 2 bases and J by 4 bases, with 8 bases between. The CDR3 is CAISEQGGETQYF. CDR3 sequence (DNA): TGTGCCATCAGTGAGCAGGGGGGAGAGACCCAGTACTTC.

The chain carries TRBV6-1 and TRBJ2-1; 9 bases fit TRBD1. This CDR3 has 13 residues. CDR1 is MNHNS, CDR2 SASEGT, per germline. V trimming: 5 bases; J trimming: 9 bases; junction bases outside the gene matches: 5. CDR3 region: CASSSDRGGEQFF. In DNA, the CDR3 is TGTGCCAGCAGTTCCGACAGGGGGGGTGAGCAGTTCTTC.

The chain employs TRBV18 and TRBJ1-3; no definite D call. The CDR3 sequence is 16 residues long. The germline CDR1 and CDR2 sequences are KGHSH and LQKENI. The V and J ends lost 3 bases and 0 bases respectively, with 12 bases between them. The CDR3 protein is CASSPPSVHSGNTIYF. For the CDR3, the DNA is TGTGCCAGCTCACCGCCCTCCGTCCACTCTGGAAACACCATATATTTT.

This clonotype was seen more than once but under ten times. The chain is built from TRBV9 and TRBJ1-1, with D possibly being TRBD1 (5 bases). Germline values: CDR1 SGDLS, CDR2 YYNGEE. This CDR3 has 13 amino acids. Trimming left V 0 bases short and J 5 bases short, with 8 bases between. The CDR3 reads CASSVVGETEAFF. The CDR3 bases are TGTGCCAGCAGCGTAGTAGGGGAGACTGAAGCTTTCTTT.

The sample holds many counts of this clonotype. The rearrangement uses TRBV2 and TRBJ2-2, with D tentatively TRBD1 (6 bases). In germline, CDR1 is SNHLY, CDR2 FYNNEI. The CDR3 loop spans 15 amino acids. Trimming pared 6 bases from V and 5 bases from J, leaving 16 bases between. The CDR3 DNA follows: TGTGCCAGCAGAGGACCGGGACAAATAACCGGGGAGCTGTTTTTT. Translation: CASRGPGQITGELFF.

This clonotype turned up a few times. V usage is TRBV5-1 and J usage is TRBJ2-1; D is ambiguous. The V end was cut by 3 bases, the J end by 4 bases, with 14 bases between. The CDR3 covers 15 residues. Germline values: CDR1 SGHRS, CDR2 YFSETQ. CDR3 bases: TGCGCCAGCAGCTCCTGGGCAGCCACGTACAATGAGCAGTTCTTC. This encodes CASSSWAATYNEQFF.

A word on this clonotype: This may stem from a read error, because a much larger clone lies one nucleotide away. The V gene is TRBV28, the J gene TRBJ1-6; D gene unclear. Trimming took off 7 bases at V and 7 bases at J, with 11 bases between the two ends. The germline V gene encodes CDR1 MDHEN and CDR2 SYDVKM. The CDR3 is 13 amino acids. CDR3 nucleotide sequence: TGTGCCAGCACCCCCCACTACAATTCACCCCTCCACTTT. Protein product: CASTPHYNSPLHF. Combining the CDR3 with reference TRBV28 and TRBJ1-6 gives the whole variable domain DVKVTQSSRYLVKRTGEKVFLECVQDMDHENMFWYRQDPGLGLRLIYFSYDVKMKEKGDIPEGYSVSREKKERFSLILESASTNQTSMYLCASTPHYNSPLHFGNGTRLTVT.

This chain connects TRBV4-3 to TRBJ2-2, with D possibly matching TRBD2 (5 bases). This CDR3 contains 13 residues. V was cut by 3 bases and J by 13 bases, with 15 bases left in between. The germline gives CDR1 LGHNA, CDR2 YSLEER. CDR3 DNA sequence: TGCGCCAGCAGCCAGGAATTGGGGAGTGGGCTGTTTTTT. Encoded protein: CASSQELGSGLFF.

This clonotype was recorded a few times. The V gene is TRBV20-1, the J gene TRBJ1-4; possible D gene TRBD1, 6 bases. V was shortened by 6 bases and J by 5 bases, with 16 bases between the two germline ends. The V gene's germline CDR1 is DFQATT and CDR2 SNEGSKA (reference sequence). CDR3 length: 14 amino acids. CDR3 sequence: CSALREGVNEKLFF. The DNA of the CDR3 is TGCAGTGCCCTCCGCGAGGGGGTGAATGAAAAACTGTTTTTT.

At least ten counts were recorded for this clonotype. CDR3 sequence reads: CASRYSEEAESDTGELFF. The CDR3 DNA reads TGTGCCAGCCGCTATTCGGAAGAGGCAGAGTCGGACACCGGGGAGCTGTTTTTT. V gene TRBV2 combines with J gene TRBJ2-2; no firm D call. Germline loops: CDR1 SNHLY, CDR2 FYNNEI. V lost 8 bases, J lost 3 bases, and 25 bases lay in between. The CDR3 has 18 residues.

This clonotype showed up many times. The CDR3 nucleotides read TGTGCCAGCAGAGAAAATCAGCCCCAGCATTTT. The encoded protein is CASRENQPQHF. V usage is TRBV6-1 and J usage is TRBJ1-5; D unclear. Trimming took 6 bases from V and 4 from J, leaving 4 bases between them. The CDR3 length is 11 residues. Germline V gene sequence: CDR1 MNHNS, CDR2 SASEGT.

This clonotype was seen many times. This chain connects TRBV5-1 to TRBJ1-6; 9 bases are shared with TRBD1. The V and J ends lost 3 bases and 10 bases, in that order; junction bases with no gene match: 5. The germline V gene encodes CDR1 SGHRS and CDR2 YFSETQ. CDR3 length equals 14 residues. The CDR3 protein is CASSSGTGKSPLHF. Here the CDR3 DNA reads TGCGCCAGCAGCTCCGGGACAGGGAAATCACCCCTCCACTTT. The variable domain in full, with the rest retrieved from reference TRBV5-1 and TRBJ1-6, is KAGVTQTPRYLIKTRGQQVTLSCSPISGHRSVSWYQQTPGQGLQFLFEYFSETQRNKGNFPGRFSGRQFSNSRSEMNVSTLELGDSALYLCASSSGTGKSPLHFGNGTRLTVT.

The chain is built from TRBV6-1 and TRBJ2-1; D perhaps matches TRBD1 (5 bases). Germline CDR1 MNHNS, CDR2 SASEGT. Trimming took 5 bases from V and 5 from J, leaving 19 bases between them. The CDR3 consists of 16 residues. The CDR3 sequence: CASSPRQTNVNNEQFF. DNA for the CDR3: TGTGCCAGCAGTCCTAGACAGACAAATGTGAACAATGAGCAGTTCTTC.

This CDR3 reads CASSWRLLAGLQETQYF. CDR3 DNA: TGTGCCAGCAGCTGGCGACTATTAGCGGGGCTCCAAGAGACCCAGTACTTC. The rearrangement links TRBV12-3 or TRBV12-4 to TRBJ2-5; 8 bases agree with TRBD2. The CDR3 has 17 residues. V shed 6 bases, J shed 1 base, and the junction held 13 bases outside the gene matches.

This clonotype was seen once. A much bigger clone sits one base away, suggesting this may be a read error. Given the absence of the conserved phenylalanine or tryptophan at the CDR3 end, a read error is likely. The chain is built from TRBV11-2 and TRBJ2-7; TRBD1 is a possible D gene (6 bases). The V gene's germline CDR1 is SGHAT and CDR2 FQNNGV. The CDR3 sequence is 15 residues long. V was shortened by 5 bases and J by 3 bases, with 17 bases between the two germline ends. The DNA for the CDR3 is TGTGCCAGCAGCCATCAGGACAGCTTAGACTACGAGCAGTACCTC. This encodes CASSHQDSLDYEQYL.

This chain links TRBV4-3 with TRBJ2-3, with 8 bases identical to TRBD2. The CDR3 is 16 amino acids. V shed 4 bases and J 4 bases; nucleotides not matched to a gene: 10. Germline CDR1 and CDR2: LGHNA and YSLEER. CDR3 coding DNA: TGCGCCAGCAGCCCTCTTTTGAGCGGGAGCCCAGATACGCAGTATTTT. Translation: CASSPLLSGSPDTQYF.

In its sample, this clonotype was seen many times. The rearrangement joins TRBV2 to TRBJ2-2; D is perhaps TRBD2 (6 bases). Trimming removed 4 bases at V and 2 bases at J, with 8 bases between. From germline, CDR1 is SNHLY and CDR2 FYNNEI. The CDR3 spans 14 residues. The CDR3 DNA sequence: TGTGCCAGCAGTGCAGGGACTAACACCGGGGAGCTGTTTTTT. Translation: CASSAGTNTGELFF. The variable domain in full, completed from reference TRBV2 and TRBJ2-2, reads EPEVTQTPSHQVTQMGQEVILRCVPISNHLYFYWYRQILGQKVEFLVSFYNNEISEKSEIFDDQFSVERPDGSNFTLKIRSTKLEDSAMYFCASSAGTNTGELFFGEGSRLTVL.

A word on this clonotype: A read error may be the cause here, since a much bigger clone is one base away. The chain links TRBV11-2 to TRBJ2-1, with 13 positions matching TRBD2. Germline V CDR1 and CDR2: SGHAT, FQNNGV. The CDR3 length is 17 residues. J gave up 6 bases and V 8 bases, and 13 bases lay outside the gene matches. The CDR3 spells CASGVLAGGPPRNEQFF. The CDR3, as DNA: TGTGCCAGCGGCGTACTAGCGGGGGGGCCCCCGCGCAATGAGCAGTTCTTC.

The rearrangement joins TRBV3-1 to TRBJ2-5; 9 nucleotides align to TRBD1. The V and J ends lost 6 bases and 13 bases, in that order; junction bases with no gene match: 15. The CDR3 is 14 amino acids. Germline CDR1 is LGHDT and CDR2 is YNNKEL (reference sequence). CDR3 loop: CASRGGRTGVPPYF. CDR3 bases: TGTGCCAGCAGGGGAGGGAGGACAGGGGTGCCCCCGTACTTC.

CDR3 region: CASSPGASGLAGSPLHF. The CDR3 DNA reads TGTGCCAGCTCACCGGGGGCATCAGGCTTAGCTGGTTCACCCCTCCACTTT. The chain uses TRBV18 and TRBJ1-6; tentatively, D is TRBD1 (6 bases). This CDR3 is 17 amino acids long. V was clipped by 3 bases and J by 9 bases, with 21 bases between them. CDR1 is KGHSH and CDR2 is LQKENI in the germline V gene.

This clonotype was counted between two and nine times. A read error may produce the germline difference seen at one junction end. The chain employs TRBV12-3 or TRBV12-4 and TRBJ2-3, with 9 bases aligning to TRBD1. The CDR3 runs 22 residues. CDR3 loop: CASSTRPGQGQSKTTSTDTQYF. CDR3 DNA: TGTGCTAGCAGTACCCGCCCCGGACAGGGGCAATCAAAGACAACTAGCACAGATACGCAGTATTTT.

This clonotype was counted many times. CDR3 DNA sequence: TGCAGTGCAAGCACTAGCGGGAAGTACAATGAGCAGTTCTTC. Its translation: CSASTSGKYNEQFF. The rearrangement links TRBV20-1 to TRBJ2-1; the match to TRBD2 covers 10 bases. Germline CDR1 is DFQATT and CDR2 is SNEGSKA (reference sequence). V shed 6 bases, J shed 4 bases, and the junction held 6 bases outside the gene matches. CDR3 size: 14 residues.

This clonotype was seen only a few times. The genes are TRBV24-1 and TRBJ2-5; either TRBD1 or TRBD2 may fit D (6 bases each). The CDR3 length is 14 residues. V gave up 9 bases and J gave up 13 bases, with 26 bases separating them. Germline CDR1 reads KGHDR; CDR2 reads SFDVKD. The CDR3 bases are TGTGCCACCGTCCGTGACGGGGGCCTTCCAGAGTGGTACTTC. This codes for CATVRDGGLPEWYF.